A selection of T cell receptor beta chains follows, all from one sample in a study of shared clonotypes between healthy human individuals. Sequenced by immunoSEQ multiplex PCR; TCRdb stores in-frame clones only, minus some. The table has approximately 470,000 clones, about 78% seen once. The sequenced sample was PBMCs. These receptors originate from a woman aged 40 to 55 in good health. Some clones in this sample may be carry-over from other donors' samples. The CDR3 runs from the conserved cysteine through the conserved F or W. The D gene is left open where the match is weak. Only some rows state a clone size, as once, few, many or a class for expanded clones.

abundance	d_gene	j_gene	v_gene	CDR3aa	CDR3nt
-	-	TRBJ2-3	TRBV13	CASSSINTDTQYF	TGTGCCAGCAGCTCCATTAATACAGATACGCAGTATTTT
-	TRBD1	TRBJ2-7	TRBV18	CASSPGQGVSYEQYF	TGTGCCAGCTCACCGGGACAGGGGGTCTCCTACGAGCAGTACTTC
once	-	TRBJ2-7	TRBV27	CATRPYEQYF	TGTGCCACCCGCCCGTACGAGCAGTACTTC
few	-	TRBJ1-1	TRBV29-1	CSVEVGAADTEAFF	TGCAGCGTTGAAGTGGGGGCTGCGGACACTGAAGCTTTCTTT
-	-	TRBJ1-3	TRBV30	CAWSALLGRNSGNTIYF	TGTGCCTGGAGTGCCCTATTGGGTCGGAACTCTGGAAACACCATATATTTT
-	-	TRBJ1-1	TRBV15	CATSRDRQALTEAFF	TGTGCCACCAGCAGGGATCGACAGGCCCTCACTGAAGCTTTCTTT
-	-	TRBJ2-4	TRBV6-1	CASSTREGTKNIQYF	TGTGCCAGCAGTACGCGGGAAGGGACCAAAAACATTCAGTACTTC
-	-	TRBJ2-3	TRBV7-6	CASSLARAGAYTDTQYF	TGTGCCAGCAGCTTAGCGAGGGCGGGGGCATACACAGATACGCAGTATTTT
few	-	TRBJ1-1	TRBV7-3	CASSIQGNTEAFF	TGTGCCAGCAGCATACAGGGAAACACTGAAGCTTTCTTT
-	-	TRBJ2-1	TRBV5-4	CASSAPGSSYNEQFF	TGTGCCAGCAGCGCCCCAGGTAGCTCCTACAATGAGCAGTTCTTC
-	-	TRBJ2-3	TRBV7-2	CASSYARGTDTQYF	TGTGCCAGCAGCTATGCTCGAGGGACGGATACGCAGTATTTT
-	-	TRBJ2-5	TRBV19	CASSILGSRATQYF	TGTGCCAGTAGTATCCTCGGCTCGAGGGCGACCCAGTACTTC
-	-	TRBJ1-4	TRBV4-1	CASSQNGVIKEKLFF	TGCGCCAGCAGCCAAAACGGGGTAATAAAGGAAAAACTGTTTTTT
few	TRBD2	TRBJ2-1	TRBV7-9	CASRGTSGNNEQFF	TGTGCCAGCAGGGGGACTAGCGGGAACAATGAGCAGTTCTTC
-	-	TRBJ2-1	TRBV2	CAIPSQWYEGSGIRSTGQFF	TGTGCCATCCCCTCTCAGTGGTACGAGGGGTCCGGGATAAGGTCAACAGGGCAGTTCTTC
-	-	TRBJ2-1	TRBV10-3	CAISGSAGNEQFF	TGTGCCATCAGTGGGTCGGCGGGGAATGAGCAGTTCTTC
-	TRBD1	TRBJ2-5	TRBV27	CASSRRQGSKETQYF	TGTGCCAGCAGCCGTAGACAGGGGAGTAAAGAGACCCAGTACTTC
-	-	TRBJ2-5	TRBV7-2	CASSLASRVETQYF	TGTGCCAGCAGCTTAGCGTCCAGGGTAGAGACCCAGTACTTC
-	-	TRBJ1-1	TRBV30	CAWTPNSGGAFF	TGTGCCTGGACCCCGAATAGCGGAGGAGCTTTCTTT
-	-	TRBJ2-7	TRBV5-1	CASSLQGSSYEQYF	TGCGCCAGCAGCCTACAGGGTTCTTCCTACGAGCAGTACTTC
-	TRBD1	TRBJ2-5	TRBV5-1	CASRRGTGQETQYF	TGCGCCAGCAGACGGGGGACAGGGCAAGAGACCCAGTACTTC
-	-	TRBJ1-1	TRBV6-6	CASSYRPTNTEAFF	TGTGCCAGCAGTTACCGGCCGACGAACACTGAAGCTTTCTTT
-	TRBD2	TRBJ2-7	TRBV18	CASSPRGGRPPSSEQYF	TGTGCCAGCTCACCTCGCGGCGGGAGGCCCCCCAGCAGCGAGCAGTACTTC
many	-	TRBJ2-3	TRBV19	CASSPTPGRGTDTQYF	TGTGCCAGTAGCCCAACCCCGGGACGGGGCACAGATACGCAGTATTTT
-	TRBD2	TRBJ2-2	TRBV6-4	CASSDRAGESGELFF	TGTGCCAGCAGTGATCGAGCGGGAGAGTCCGGGGAGCTGTTTTTT
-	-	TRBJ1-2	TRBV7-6	CASSLSWGEGYGYTF	TGTGCCAGCAGCTTAAGTTGGGGAGAGGGCTATGGCTACACCTTC
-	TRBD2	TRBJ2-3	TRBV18	CASSPSGRTADTQYF	TGTGCCAGCTCACCTAGCGGGAGGACCGCAGATACGCAGTATTTT
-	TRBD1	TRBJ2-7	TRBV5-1	CASSPDRGYYEQYF	TGCGCCAGCAGCCCTGACAGGGGTTATTACGAGCAGTACTTC
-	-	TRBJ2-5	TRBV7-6	CASSPDGSNQETQYF	TGTGCCAGCAGTCCAGACGGGAGTAACCAAGAGACCCAGTACTTC
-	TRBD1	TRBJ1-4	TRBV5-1	CASSLGDREVQKLFF	TGCGCCAGCAGCTTGGGGGACAGGGAGGTCCAAAAACTGTTTTTT
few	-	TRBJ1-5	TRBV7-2	CASSLSGDQPQHF	TGTGCCAGCAGCTTAAGCGGGGATCAGCCCCAGCATTTT
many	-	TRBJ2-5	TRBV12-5	CASATDRKETQYF	TGTGCTAGTGCCACGGACAGAAAAGAGACCCAGTACTTC
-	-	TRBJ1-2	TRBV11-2	CASSPLGWGDYGYTF	TGTGCCAGCAGCCCCCTTGGGTGGGGAGACTATGGCTACACCTTC
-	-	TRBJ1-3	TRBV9	CASSAGRQAFSGNTIYF	TGTGCCAGCAGCGCCGGCCGACAGGCCTTCTCTGGAAACACCATATATTTT
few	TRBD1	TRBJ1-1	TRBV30	CAWSGPGQGTEAFF	TGTGCCTGGTCCGGTCCGGGACAGGGCACTGAAGCTTTCTTT
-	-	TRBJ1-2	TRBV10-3	CAISESSPRYGYTF	TGTGCCATCAGTGAGTCTTCGCCTCGGTATGGCTACACCTTC
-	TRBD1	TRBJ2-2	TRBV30	CAWSVLDRDTGELFF	TGTGCCTGGAGTGTACTGGACAGGGACACCGGGGAGCTGTTTTTT
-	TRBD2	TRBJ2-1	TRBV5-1	CASSRMASGYNEQFF	TGCGCCAGCAGCAGAATGGCTAGCGGATACAATGAGCAGTTCTTC
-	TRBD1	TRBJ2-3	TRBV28	CASSLRDRGLDTQYF	TGTGCCAGCAGTTTAAGGGACAGGGGATTGGATACGCAGTATTTT
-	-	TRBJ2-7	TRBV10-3	CAIRESGPYEQYF	TGTGCCATCAGGGAGTCAGGGCCCTACGAGCAGTACTTC
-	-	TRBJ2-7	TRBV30	CAWRIHFYEQYF	TGTGCCTGGAGGATCCATTTTTACGAGCAGTACTTC
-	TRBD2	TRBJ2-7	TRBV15	CATSREFGTSEQYF	TGTGCCACCAGCAGAGAATTCGGGACTAGCGAGCAGTACTTC
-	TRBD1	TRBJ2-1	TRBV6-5	CASSSPGQRYYNEQFF	TGTGCCAGCAGTTCCCCGGGACAGAGGTACTACAATGAGCAGTTCTTC
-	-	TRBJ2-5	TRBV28	CASSLNPQTQYF	TGTGCCAGCAGTTTAAATCCCCAGACCCAGTACTTC
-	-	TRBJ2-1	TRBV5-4	CASSLASRRSSYNEQFF	TGTGCCAGCAGCTTGGCCTCGCGGAGAAGCTCCTACAATGAGCAGTTCTTC
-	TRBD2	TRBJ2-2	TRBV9	CASSESGGNTGELFF	TGTGCCAGCAGCGAGTCGGGAGGGAACACCGGGGAGCTGTTTTTT
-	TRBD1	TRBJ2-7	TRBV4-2	CASSPRQGTHYEQYF	TGTGCCAGCAGCCCGCGACAGGGGACCCACTACGAGCAGTACTTC